The clone carrying this T cell receptor beta chain showed up just once. The data originate from a study of Ad26.COV2.S vaccination and SARS-CoV-2 variants. Profiling relied on immunoSEQ multiplex PCR, and the TCRdb table lists in-frame clones only, not all of them. Here the sample spans about 400,000 clones, about 91% being singletons. The treatment denotes: 15 to 20 received Ad26.COV2.S at low or high dose, single or two shots; about five received placebo; per-sample allocation not given. Samples analyzed were those drawn on day 63 after the first vaccine or placebo injection. Trimming shortened V by 3 bases and J by 5 bases, and 11 bases separated the two germline ends. The CDR3 spans 14 residues. CDR1 is LGHDT, CDR2 YNNKEL, per germline (reference sequence).

The sequencing used peripheral blood, collected in a trial of Ad26.COV2.S vaccine versus placebo. This sequence was found in a person between 18 and 59 years old who received the Ad26.COV2.S COVID-19 vaccine or a placebo. The chain couples TRBV3-1 (or the pseudogene TRBV3-2) to TRBJ2-1; D ambiguous. The CDR3 DNA reads as TGTGCCAGCAGCCACCTAGATATGAACAATGAGCAGTTCTTC. Translation gives CASSHLDMNNEQFF.